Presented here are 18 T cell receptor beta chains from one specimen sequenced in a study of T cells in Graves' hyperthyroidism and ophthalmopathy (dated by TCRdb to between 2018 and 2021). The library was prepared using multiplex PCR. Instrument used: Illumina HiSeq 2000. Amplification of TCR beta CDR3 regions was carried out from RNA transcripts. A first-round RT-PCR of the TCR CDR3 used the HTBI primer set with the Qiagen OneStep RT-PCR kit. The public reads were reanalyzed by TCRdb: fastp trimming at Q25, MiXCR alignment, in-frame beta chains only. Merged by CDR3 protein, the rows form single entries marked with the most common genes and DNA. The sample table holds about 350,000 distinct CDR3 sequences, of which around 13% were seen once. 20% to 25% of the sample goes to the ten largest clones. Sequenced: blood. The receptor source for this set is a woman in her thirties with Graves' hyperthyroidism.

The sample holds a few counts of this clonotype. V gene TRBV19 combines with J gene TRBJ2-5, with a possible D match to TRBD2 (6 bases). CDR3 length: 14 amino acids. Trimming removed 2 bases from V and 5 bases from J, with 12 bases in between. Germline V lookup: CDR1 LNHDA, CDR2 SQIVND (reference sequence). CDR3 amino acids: CASSISGLWETQYF. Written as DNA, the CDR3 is TGTGCCAGTAGTATAAGCGGGTTGTGGGAGACCCAGTACTTC.

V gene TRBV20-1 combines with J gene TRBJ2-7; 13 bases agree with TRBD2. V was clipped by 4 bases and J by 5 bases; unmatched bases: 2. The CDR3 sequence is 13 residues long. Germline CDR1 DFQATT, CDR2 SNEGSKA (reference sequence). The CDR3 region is CSAIGTSGNEQYF. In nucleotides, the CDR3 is TGCAGTGCTATAGGGACTAGCGGGAACGAGCAGTACTTC.

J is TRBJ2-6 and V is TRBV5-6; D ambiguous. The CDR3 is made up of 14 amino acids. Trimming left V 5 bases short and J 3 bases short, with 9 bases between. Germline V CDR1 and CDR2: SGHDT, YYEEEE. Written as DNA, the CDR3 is TGTGCCAGCAGGATCTCGAGTGGGGCCAACGTCCTGACTTTC. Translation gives CASRISSGANVLTF. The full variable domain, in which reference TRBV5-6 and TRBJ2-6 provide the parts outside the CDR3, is DAGVTQSPTHLIKTRGQQVTLRCSPKSGHDTVSWYQQALGQGPQFIFQYYEEEERQRGNFPDRFSGHQFPNYSSELNVNALLLGDSALYLCASRISSGANVLTFGAGSRLTVL.

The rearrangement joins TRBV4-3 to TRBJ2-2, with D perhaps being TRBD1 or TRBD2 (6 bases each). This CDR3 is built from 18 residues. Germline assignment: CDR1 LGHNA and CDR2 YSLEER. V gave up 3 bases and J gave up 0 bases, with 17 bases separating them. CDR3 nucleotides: TGCGCCAGCAGCCAGACCCGAGGGGGAGGCTCGAACACCGGGGAGCTGTTTTTT. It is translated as CASSQTRGGGSNTGELFF.

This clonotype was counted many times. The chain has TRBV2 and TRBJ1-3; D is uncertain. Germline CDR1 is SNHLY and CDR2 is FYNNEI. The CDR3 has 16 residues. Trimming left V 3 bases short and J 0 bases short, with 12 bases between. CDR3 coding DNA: TGTGCCAGCAGTGAGTTCTTCCCGAGCTCTGGAAACACCATATATTTT. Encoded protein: CASSEFFPSSGNTIYF.

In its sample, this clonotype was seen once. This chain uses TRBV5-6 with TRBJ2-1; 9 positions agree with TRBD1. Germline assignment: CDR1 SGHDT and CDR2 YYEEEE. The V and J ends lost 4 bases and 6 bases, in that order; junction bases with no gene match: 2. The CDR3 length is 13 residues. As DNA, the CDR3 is TGTGCCAGCAGCAAGACAGGGGGCAATGAGCAGTTCTTC. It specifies CASSKTGGNEQFF.

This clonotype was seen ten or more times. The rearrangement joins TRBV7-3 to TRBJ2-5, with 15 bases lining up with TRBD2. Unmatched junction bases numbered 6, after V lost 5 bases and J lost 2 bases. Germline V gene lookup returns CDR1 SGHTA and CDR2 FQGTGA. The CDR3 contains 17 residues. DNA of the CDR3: TGTGCCAGCAGCCGCTGGACTAGCGGGAGGGATCAAGAGACCCAGTACTTC. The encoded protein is CASSRWTSGRDQETQYF.

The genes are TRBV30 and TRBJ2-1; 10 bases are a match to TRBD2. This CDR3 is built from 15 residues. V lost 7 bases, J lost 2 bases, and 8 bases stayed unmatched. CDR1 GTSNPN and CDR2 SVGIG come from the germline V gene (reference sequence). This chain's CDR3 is CASTRLAGPYNEQFF. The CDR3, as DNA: TGTGCCTCAACCAGACTAGCGGGTCCCTACAATGAGCAGTTCTTC.

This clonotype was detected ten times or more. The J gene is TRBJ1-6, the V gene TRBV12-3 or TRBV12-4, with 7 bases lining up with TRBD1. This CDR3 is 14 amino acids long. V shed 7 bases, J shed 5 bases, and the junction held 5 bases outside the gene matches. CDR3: CASTLTGDNSPLHF. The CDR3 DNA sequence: TGTGCCAGCACCCTAACAGGGGATAATTCACCCCTCCACTTT.

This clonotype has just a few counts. The CDR3 region has the DNA TGTGCCAGCAGCGAAAGCACAGATACGCAGTATTTT. Translating gives CASSESTDTQYF. This rearrangement joins TRBV9 to TRBJ2-3; D unclear. The CDR3 length is 12 residues. The V gene lost 3 bases and the J gene lost 0 bases, with 2 bases spanning the gap. Looked up from germline, CDR1 is SGDLS and CDR2 is YYNGEE.

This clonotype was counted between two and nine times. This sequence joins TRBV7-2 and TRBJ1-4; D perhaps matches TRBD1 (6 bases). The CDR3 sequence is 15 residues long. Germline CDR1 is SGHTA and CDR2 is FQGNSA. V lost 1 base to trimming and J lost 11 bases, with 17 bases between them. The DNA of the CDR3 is TGTGCCAGCAGCTTAGTGGCAGGGGCCTTAGGGAAACTGTTTTTT. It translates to CASSLVAGALGKLFF.

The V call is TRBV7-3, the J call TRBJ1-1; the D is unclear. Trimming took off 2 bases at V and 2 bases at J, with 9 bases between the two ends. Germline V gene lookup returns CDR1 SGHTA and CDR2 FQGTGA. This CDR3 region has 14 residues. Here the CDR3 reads CASSLGPDNTEAFF. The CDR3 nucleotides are TGTGCCAGCAGCTTAGGCCCAGACAACACTGAAGCTTTCTTT.

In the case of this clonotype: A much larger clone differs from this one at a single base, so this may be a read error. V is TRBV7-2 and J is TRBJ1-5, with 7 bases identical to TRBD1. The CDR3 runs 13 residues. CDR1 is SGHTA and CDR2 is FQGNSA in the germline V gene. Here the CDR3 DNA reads TGTGTCAGCGGACAGGCTCACAATCAGCCCCAGCATTTT. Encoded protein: CVSGQAHNQPQHF.

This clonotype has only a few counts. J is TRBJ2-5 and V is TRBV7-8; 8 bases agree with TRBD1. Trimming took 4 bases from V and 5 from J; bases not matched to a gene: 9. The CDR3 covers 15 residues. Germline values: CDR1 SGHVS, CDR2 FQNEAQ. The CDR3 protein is CASSSSQGAMETQYF. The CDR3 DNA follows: TGTGCCAGCAGCTCGTCTCAGGGGGCTATGGAGACCCAGTACTTC.

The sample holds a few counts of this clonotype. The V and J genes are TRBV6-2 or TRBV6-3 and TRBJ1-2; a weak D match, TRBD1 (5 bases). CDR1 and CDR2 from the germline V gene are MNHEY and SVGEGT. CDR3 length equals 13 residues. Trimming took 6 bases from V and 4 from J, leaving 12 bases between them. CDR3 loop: CASSPTVFYGYTF. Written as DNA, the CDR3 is TGTGCCAGCAGCCCGACAGTTTTCTATGGCTACACCTTC.

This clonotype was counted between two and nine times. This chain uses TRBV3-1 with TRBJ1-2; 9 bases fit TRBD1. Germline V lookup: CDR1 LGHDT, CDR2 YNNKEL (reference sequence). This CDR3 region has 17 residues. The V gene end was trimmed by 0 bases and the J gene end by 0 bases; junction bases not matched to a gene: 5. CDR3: CASSQDGTGSTNYGYTF. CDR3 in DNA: TGTGCCAGCAGCCAAGATGGGACAGGGTCAACTAACTATGGCTACACCTTC.

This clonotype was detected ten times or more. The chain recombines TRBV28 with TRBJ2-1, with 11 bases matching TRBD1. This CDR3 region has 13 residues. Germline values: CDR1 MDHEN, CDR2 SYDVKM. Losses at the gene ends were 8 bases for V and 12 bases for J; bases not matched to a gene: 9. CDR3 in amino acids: CASRGTGGVGQFF. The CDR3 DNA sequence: TGTGCCAGCCGAGGGACAGGGGGAGTGGGGCAGTTCTTC.

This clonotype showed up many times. DNA of the CDR3: TGCAGCGTCGCCACCGGGACAGGGTTTTATAAGGCGCAGTATTTT. It translates to CSVATGTGFYKAQYF. The gene calls are TRBV29-1 and TRBJ2-3, with TRBD1 matching over 9 bases. After removal of 6 bases from V and 10 bases from J, the junction contained 17 bases not matched to a gene. The germline gives CDR1 SQVTM, CDR2 ANQGSEA. The CDR3 is made up of 15 amino acids.